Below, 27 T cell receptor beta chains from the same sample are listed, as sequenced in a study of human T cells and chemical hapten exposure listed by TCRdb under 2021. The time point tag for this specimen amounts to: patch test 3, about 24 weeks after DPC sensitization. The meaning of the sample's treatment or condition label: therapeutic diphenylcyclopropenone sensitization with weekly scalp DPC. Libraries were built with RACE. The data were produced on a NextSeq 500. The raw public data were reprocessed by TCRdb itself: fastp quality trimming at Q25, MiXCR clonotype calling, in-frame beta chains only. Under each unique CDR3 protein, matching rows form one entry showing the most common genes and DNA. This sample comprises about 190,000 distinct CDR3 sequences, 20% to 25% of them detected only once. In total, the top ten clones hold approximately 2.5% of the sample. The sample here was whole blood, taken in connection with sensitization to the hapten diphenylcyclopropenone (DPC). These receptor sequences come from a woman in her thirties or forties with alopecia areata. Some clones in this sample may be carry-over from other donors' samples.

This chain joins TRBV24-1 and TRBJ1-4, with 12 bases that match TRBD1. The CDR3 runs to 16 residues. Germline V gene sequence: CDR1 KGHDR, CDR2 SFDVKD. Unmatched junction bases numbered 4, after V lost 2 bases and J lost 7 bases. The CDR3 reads CATSDSGTGGSEKLFF. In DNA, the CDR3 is TGTGCCACCAGTGATTCCGGGACAGGGGGCAGTGAAAAACTGTTTTTT.

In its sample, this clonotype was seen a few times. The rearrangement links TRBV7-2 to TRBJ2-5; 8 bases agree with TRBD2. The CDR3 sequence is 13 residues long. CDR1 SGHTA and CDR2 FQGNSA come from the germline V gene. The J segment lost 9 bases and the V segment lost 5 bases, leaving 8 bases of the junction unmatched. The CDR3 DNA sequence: TGTGCCAGCAGCCCGGGGAAGGGACTAGCCCAGTACTTC. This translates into CASSPGKGLAQYF.

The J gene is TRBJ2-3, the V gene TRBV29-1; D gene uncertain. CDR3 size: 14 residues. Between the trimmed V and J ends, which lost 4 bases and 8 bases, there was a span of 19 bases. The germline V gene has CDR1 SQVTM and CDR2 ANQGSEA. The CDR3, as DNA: TGCAGCGTTGGTACGGACCTTTATCTCGGTACGCAGTATTTT. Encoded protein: CSVGTDLYLGTQYF.

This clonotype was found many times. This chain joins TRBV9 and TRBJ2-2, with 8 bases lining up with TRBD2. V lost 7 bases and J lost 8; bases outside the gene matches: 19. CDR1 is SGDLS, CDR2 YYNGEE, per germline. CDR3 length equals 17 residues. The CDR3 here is CASSAPPPREGVGELFF. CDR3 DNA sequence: TGTGCCAGCTCCGCCCCCCCACCCCGGGAGGGGGTTGGGGAGCTGTTTTTT.

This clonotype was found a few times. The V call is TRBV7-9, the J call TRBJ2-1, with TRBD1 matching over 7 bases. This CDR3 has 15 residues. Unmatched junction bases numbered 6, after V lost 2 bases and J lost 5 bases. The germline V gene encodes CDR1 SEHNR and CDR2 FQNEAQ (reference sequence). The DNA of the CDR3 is TGTGCCAGCAGCTTACCCGGGACAGCCAACAATGAGCAGTTCTTC. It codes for CASSLPGTANNEQFF.

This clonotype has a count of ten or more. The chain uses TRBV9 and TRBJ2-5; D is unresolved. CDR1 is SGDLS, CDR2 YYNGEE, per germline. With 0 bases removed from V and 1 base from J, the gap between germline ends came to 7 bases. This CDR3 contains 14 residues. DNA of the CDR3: TGTGCCAGCAGCGTAGGGACCGTCCAAGAGACCCAGTACTTC. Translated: CASSVGTVQETQYF.

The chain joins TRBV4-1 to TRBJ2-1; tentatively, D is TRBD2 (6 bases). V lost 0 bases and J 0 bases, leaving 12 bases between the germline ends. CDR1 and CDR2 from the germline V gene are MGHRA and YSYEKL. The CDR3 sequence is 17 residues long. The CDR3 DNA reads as TGCGCCAGCAGCCAAGACCCAGCGGGTAGCTCCTACAATGAGCAGTTCTTC. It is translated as CASSQDPAGSSYNEQFF.

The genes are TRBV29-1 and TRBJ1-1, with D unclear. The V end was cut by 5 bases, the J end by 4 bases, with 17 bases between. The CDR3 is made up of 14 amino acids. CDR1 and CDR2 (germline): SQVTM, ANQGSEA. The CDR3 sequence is CSVFVLEGSTEAFF. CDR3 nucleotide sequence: TGCAGCGTTTTCGTTCTGGAGGGCAGCACTGAAGCTTTCTTT.

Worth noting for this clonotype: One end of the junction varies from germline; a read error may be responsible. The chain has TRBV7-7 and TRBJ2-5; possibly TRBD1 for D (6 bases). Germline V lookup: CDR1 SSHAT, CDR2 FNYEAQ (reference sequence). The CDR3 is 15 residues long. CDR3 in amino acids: CASSRQQGPQETQYF. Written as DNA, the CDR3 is TGTGCTAGCAGCCGGCAACAGGGTCCCCAAGAGACCCAGTACTTC.

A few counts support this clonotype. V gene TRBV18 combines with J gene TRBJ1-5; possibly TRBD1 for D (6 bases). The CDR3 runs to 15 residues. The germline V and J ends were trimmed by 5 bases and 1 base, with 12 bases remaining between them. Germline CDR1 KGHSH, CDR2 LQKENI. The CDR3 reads CASSSTGLSNQPQHF. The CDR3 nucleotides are TGTGCCAGCTCATCAACAGGGTTGAGCAATCAGCCCCAGCATTTT.

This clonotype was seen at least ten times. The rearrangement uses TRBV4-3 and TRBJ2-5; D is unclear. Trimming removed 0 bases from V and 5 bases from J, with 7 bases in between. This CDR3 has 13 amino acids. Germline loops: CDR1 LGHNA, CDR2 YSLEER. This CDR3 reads CASSQDRRETQYF. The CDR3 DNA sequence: TGCGCCAGCAGCCAAGATCGGCGGGAGACCCAGTACTTC.

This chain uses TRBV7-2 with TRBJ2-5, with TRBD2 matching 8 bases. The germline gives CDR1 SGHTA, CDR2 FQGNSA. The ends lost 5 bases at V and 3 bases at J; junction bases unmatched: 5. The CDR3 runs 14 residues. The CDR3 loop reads CASSPGLAEETQYF. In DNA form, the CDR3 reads TGTGCCAGCAGCCCCGGACTAGCCGAAGAGACCCAGTACTTC.

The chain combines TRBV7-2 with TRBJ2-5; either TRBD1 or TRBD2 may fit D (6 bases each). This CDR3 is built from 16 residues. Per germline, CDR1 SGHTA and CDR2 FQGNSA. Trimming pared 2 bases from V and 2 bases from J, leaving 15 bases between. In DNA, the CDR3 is TGTGCCAGCAGCTTAAGGAGGGGGAGAGGTCAAGAGACCCAGTACTTC. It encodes CASSLRRGRGQETQYF.

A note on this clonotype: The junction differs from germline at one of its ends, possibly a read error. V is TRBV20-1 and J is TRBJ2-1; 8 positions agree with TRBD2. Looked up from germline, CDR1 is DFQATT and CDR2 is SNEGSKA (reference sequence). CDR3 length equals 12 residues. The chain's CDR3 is CSARQLNSGDRF. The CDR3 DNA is TGCAGTGCTAGACAGTTGAATAGCGGGGACCGGTTC.

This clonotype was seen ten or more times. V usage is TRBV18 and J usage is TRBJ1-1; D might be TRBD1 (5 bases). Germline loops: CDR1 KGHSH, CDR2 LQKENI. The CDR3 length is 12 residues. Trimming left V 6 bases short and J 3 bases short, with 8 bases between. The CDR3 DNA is TGTGCCAGCTCTCAGGGTTACACTGAAGCTTTCTTT. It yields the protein CASSQGYTEAFF.

The CDR3 DNA reads as TGTGCCAGCAGTACCCACCCGTCCAACGAGCAGTACTTC. It translates to CASSTHPSNEQYF. The chain couples TRBV27 to TRBJ2-7, with D uncertain. Between the trimmed V and J ends, which lost 5 bases and 5 bases, there was a span of 13 bases. The CDR3 is made up of 13 amino acids. Germline CDR1 reads MNHEY; CDR2 reads SMNVEV (reference sequence).

The CDR3 loop is CSVEGSSTDTQYF. Written as DNA, the CDR3 is TGCAGCGTTGAAGGGTCTTCCACAGATACGCAGTATTTT. The chain employs TRBV29-1 and TRBJ2-3; D is unresolved. Germline CDR1 and CDR2: SQVTM and ANQGSEA. The CDR3 has 13 amino acids. V lost 1 base to trimming and J lost 2 bases, with 7 bases between them.

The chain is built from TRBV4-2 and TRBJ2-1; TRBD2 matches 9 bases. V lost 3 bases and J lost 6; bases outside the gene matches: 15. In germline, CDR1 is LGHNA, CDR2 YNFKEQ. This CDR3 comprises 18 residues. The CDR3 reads CASSHLVSSGDISNEQFF. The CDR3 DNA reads TGTGCCAGCAGCCATCTCGTTTCTAGCGGGGATATCAGCAATGAGCAGTTCTTC.

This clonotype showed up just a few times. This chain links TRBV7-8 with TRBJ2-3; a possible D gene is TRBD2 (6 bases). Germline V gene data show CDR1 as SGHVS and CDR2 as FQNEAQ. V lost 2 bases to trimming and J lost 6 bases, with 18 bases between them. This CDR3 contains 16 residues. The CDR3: CASSLMGGAAKDTQYF. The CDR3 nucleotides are TGTGCCAGCAGCTTAATGGGCGGGGCGGCTAAGGATACGCAGTATTTT.

Here the CDR3 DNA reads TGTGCCAGCAGCTCCGAAATAGGACACGGCGAGGCAGATACGCAGTATTTT. It codes for CASSSEIGHGEADTQYF. V usage is TRBV7-9 and J usage is TRBJ2-3, with D tentatively TRBD1 (5 bases). This CDR3 contains 17 residues. With 4 bases removed from V and 4 bases from J, the gap between germline ends came to 21 bases. Germline V CDR1 and CDR2: SEHNR, FQNEAQ (reference sequence).

This CDR3 reads CASSLSGISYEQYF. The DNA for the CDR3 is TGTGCCAGCAGTCTTTCAGGGATCTCCTACGAGCAGTACTTC. The genes are TRBV28 and TRBJ2-7, with D maybe TRBD1 (5 bases). V lost 5 bases and J lost 0, with 11 bases in between. Germline CDR1 MDHEN, CDR2 SYDVKM. This CDR3 contains 14 residues.

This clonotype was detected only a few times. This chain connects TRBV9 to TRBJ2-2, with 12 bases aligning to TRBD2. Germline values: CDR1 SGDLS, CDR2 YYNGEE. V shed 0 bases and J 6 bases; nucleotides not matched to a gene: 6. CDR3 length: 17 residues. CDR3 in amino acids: CASSVGLAGGPPGELFF. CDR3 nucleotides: TGTGCCAGCAGCGTAGGTCTAGCGGGAGGGCCTCCCGGGGAGCTGTTTTTT. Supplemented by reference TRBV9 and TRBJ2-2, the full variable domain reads DSGVTQTPKHLITATGQRVTLRCSPRSGDLSVYWYQQSLDQGLQFLIQYYNGEERAKGNILERFSAQQFPDLHSELNLSSLELGDSALYFCASSVGLAGGPPGELFFGEGSRLTVL.

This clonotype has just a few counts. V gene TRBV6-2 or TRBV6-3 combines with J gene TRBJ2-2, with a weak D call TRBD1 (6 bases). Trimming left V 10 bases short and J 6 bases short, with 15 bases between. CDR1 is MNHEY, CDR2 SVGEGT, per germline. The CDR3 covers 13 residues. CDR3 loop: CATGLRGSGELFF. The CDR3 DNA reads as TGTGCCACCGGTCTCAGGGGATCCGGGGAGCTGTTTTTT.

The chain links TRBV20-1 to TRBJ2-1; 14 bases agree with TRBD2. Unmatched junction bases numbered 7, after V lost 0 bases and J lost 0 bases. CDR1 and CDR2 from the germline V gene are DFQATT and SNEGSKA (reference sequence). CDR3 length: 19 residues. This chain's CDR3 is CSARDPGLAGESSYNEQFF. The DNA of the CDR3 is TGCAGTGCTAGAGATCCGGGACTAGCGGGAGAGAGCTCCTACAATGAGCAGTTCTTC.

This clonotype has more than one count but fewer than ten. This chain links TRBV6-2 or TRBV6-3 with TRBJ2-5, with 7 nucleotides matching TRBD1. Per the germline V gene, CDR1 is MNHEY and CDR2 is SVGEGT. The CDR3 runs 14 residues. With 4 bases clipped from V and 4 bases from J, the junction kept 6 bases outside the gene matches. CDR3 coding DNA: TGTGCCAGCAGTTTGACAGGGTCCCCAGAGACCCAGTACTTC. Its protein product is CASSLTGSPETQYF.

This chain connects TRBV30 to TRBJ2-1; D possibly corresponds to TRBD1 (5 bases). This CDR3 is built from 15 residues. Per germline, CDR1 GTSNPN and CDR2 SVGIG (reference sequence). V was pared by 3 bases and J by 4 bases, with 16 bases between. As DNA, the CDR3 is TGTGCCTGGAGGCCAGGGTTAGTAGGGTACAATGAGCAGTTCTTC. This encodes CAWRPGLVGYNEQFF.

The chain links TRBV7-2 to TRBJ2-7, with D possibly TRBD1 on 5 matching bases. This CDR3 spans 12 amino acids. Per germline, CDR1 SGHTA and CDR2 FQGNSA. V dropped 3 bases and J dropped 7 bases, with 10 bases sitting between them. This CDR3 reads CASSFSAGEQYF. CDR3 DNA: TGTGCCAGCAGCTTCTCGGCAGGGGAGCAGTACTTC. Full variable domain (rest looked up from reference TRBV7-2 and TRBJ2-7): GAGVSQSPSNKVTEKGKDVELRCDPISGHTALYWYRQSLGQGLEFLIYFQGNSAPDKSGLPSDRFSAERTGGSVSTLTIQRTQQEDSAVYLCASSFSAGEQYFGPGTRLTVT.